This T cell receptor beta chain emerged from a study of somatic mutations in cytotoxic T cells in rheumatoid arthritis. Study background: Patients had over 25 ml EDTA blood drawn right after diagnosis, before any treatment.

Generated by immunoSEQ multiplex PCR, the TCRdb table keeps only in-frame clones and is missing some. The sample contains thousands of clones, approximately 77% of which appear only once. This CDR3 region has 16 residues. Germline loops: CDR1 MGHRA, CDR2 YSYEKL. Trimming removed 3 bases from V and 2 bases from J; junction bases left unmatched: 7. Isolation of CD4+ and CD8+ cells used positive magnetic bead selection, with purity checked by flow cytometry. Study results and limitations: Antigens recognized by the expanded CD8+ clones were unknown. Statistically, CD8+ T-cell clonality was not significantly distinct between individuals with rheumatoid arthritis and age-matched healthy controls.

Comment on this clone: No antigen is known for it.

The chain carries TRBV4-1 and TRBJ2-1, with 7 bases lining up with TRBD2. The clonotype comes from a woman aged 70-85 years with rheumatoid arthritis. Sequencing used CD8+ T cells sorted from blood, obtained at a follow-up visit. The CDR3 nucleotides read TGCGCCAGCAGCCAGGCGGGACTACCAGCCTACAATGAGCAGTTCTTC. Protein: CASSQAGLPAYNEQFF.